The rows below give T cell receptor beta chains drawn from one sample of a study of control samples from healthy donors and cancer patients. The method was immunoSEQ multiplex PCR; TCRdb's version includes in-frame clones alone and lacks a portion of them. The data show more than 70,000 clones, roughly 89% seen once. Sequenced: PBMCs. The receptors here all came from a man in his 60s with lung cancer. CDR3s include the opening cysteine and the closing phenylalanine or tryptophan. The order of the fields is CDR3 length, J gene, clone size, D gene, V gene, CDR3 DNA, CDR3 protein. The D gene is left open where the match is weak. A clone size is listed for some rows: how often the clone was seen (once, few, many), or a class if it is expanded.

17 TRBJ1-6 . TRBD1 TRBV6-6 TGTGCCAGCAGTCTCGGACAGGGTTGGGACTATAATTCACCCCTCCACTTT CASSLGQGWDYNSPLHF
16 TRBJ2-2 . . TRBV18 TGTGCCAGCTCACCCTTTCGAGGCATCAACACCGGGGAGCTGTTTTTT CASSPFRGINTGELFF
15 TRBJ2-5 once TRBD1 TRBV30 TGTGCCTCCGGGACAGGGTCCACTACGGAAGAGACCCAGTACTTC CASGTGSTTEETQYF
15 TRBJ1-1 . . TRBV7-9 TGTGCCAGCAGGTCGTTAGGGACCACCGGGACTGAAGCTTTCTTT CASRSLGTTGTEAFF
18 TRBJ1-4 . . TRBV11-2 TGTGCCAGCAGCCTTCACCTTTCGGACTGTCCAACTAATGAAAAACTGTTTTTT CASSLHLSDCPTNEKLFF
14 TRBJ1-4 . . TRBV5-3 TGTGCCAGAAGAGATCTGGGGGAGCTCGAAAAACTGTTTTTT CARRDLGELEKLFF
15 TRBJ2-3 few TRBD1 TRBV24-1 TGTGCCACCAGTGAACGGGACAGCTTTGTGGATACGCAGTATTTT CATSERDSFVDTQYF
14 TRBJ1-6 few . TRBV5-4 TGTGCCAGCGGAATACAGAATGGAAATTCACCCCTCCACTTT CASGIQNGNSPLHF
19 TRBJ1-3 . TRBD1 TRBV5-5 TGTGCCAGCAGCTTGGGATCCGGGGATCAGACAGGGAGTGGAAACACCATATATTTT CASSLGSGDQTGSGNTIYF
13 TRBJ1-1 once . TRBV12-3/TRBV12-4 TGTGCCAGCAGTTTAGCCGAGCGCACTGAAGCTTTCTTT CASSLAERTEAFF
14 TRBJ2-2 . . TRBV11-2 TGTGCCAGCAGCCCGGGTTGGAACACCGGGGAGCTGTTTTTT CASSPGWNTGELFF
14 TRBJ1-2 once . TRBV23-1 TGCGCCAGCAGTCACAATGACGTGGGCTATGGCTACACCTTC CASSHNDVGYGYTF
16 TRBJ1-6 . . TRBV4-2 TGTGCCAGCAGCCAATTACAGGCCTCCGGTAATTCACCCCTCCACTTT CASSQLQASGNSPLHF
14 TRBJ1-3 . . TRBV11-2 TGTGCCAGCAGCCAATCGAGCTCTGGAAACACCATATATTTT CASSQSSSGNTIYF
17 TRBJ2-1 once TRBD2 TRBV27 TGTGCCAGCAGTGCCACCGGGACTAGCAACCGGGTCTATGAGCAGTTCTTC CASSATGTSNRVYEQFF
17 TRBJ1-1 once TRBD1 TRBV5-1 TGCGCCAGCAGCTTGGGACAGGGGGCAGGCATGAACACTGAAGCTTTCTTT CASSLGQGAGMNTEAFF
13 TRBJ1-4 once TRBD1 TRBV5-1 TGCGCCAGCCGACAGGGGACACTCGAAAAACTGTTTTTT CASRQGTLEKLFF
13 TRBJ2-3 . . TRBV5-1 TGCGCCAGCAGCTTGGACTCCACAGATACGCAGTATTTT CASSLDSTDTQYF
14 TRBJ2-7 . . TRBV5-1 TGCGCCAGCAGCTTGGTTGGCGGTTCCTACGAGCAGTACTTC CASSLVGGSYEQYF
14 TRBJ1-6 . . TRBV10-1 TGCGCCAGCAGTGCGGGGATCCATAATTCACCCCTCCACTTT CASSAGIHNSPLHF
14 TRBJ2-5 . . TRBV10-1 TGCGCCAGCAGTTCGGTTTGGCGCGGAGAGACCCAGTACTTC CASSSVWRGETQYF
14 TRBJ1-1 . . TRBV5-1 TGCGCCAGCAGCTTGGATGAGGGAGGCACTGAAGCTTTCTTT CASSLDEGGTEAFF
14 TRBJ1-3 . TRBD1 TRBV9 TGTGCCAGCAGCGAGGGACAGGACAGGACCACCATATATTTT CASSEGQDRTTIYF
16 TRBJ1-5 . TRBD1 TRBV18 TGTGCCAGCTCACCAGGTACAGGGGCGGGCAATCAGCCCCAGCATTTT CASSPGTGAGNQPQHF
15 TRBJ2-2 . TRBD1 TRBV6-4 TGTGCCAGCAGTGACTCGGGCAGGGGGTCTGGGGAGCTGTTTTTT CASSDSGRGSGELFF
15 TRBJ2-5 . . TRBV25-1 TGTGCCAGCAGTGAAAATACAGTTCGGGGAAAGACCCAGTACTTC CASSENTVRGKTQYF
10 TRBJ1-1 . . TRBV29-1 TGCAGCGTTGGAGGGGTTGAAGCTTTCTTT CSVGGVEAFF
13 TRBJ1-2 . . TRBV5-8 TGTGCCAGCAGCGAGGGACTTATCTATGGCTACACCTTC CASSEGLIYGYTF
15 TRBJ2-3 . . TRBV7-3 TGTGCCAGCAGCTTAACATCGGGAGAGACAGATACGCAGTATTTT CASSLTSGETDTQYF
16 TRBJ1-3 . TRBD1 TRBV7-8 TGTGCCAGCAGCTTAGGGGCAACAGGGGCTGGAAACACCATATATTTT CASSLGATGAGNTIYF
15 TRBJ2-5 . TRBD2 TRBV14 TGTGCCAGCAGCCAGTGGGGGGGAACCCAAGAGACCCAGTACTTC CASSQWGGTQETQYF
12 TRBJ2-1 . . TRBV19 TGTGCCAGTAGTAGGAGTGCGAATGAGCAGTTCTTC CASSRSANEQFF
15 TRBJ2-2 . . TRBV18 TGTGCCAGCTCACCCCGTGGACGGGGGACCGGGGAGCTGTTTTTT CASSPRGRGTGELFF
11 TRBJ2-3 . . TRBV30 TGTGCCTGGACCAAGGCAGATACGCAGTATTTT CAWTKADTQYF
11 TRBJ2-1 . . TRBV3-1/TRBV3-2 TGTGCCAGCAGCCAAAGGGCCCACCAGTTCTTC CASSQRAHQFF
16 TRBJ2-6 . . TRBV7-3 TGTGCCAGCAGCTCCACGGGACTTTCTGGGGCCAACGTCCTGACTTTC CASSSTGLSGANVLTF
15 TRBJ1-1 once . TRBV7-6 TGTGCCAGCAGCTTATCAGGGGTCAAGAACACTGAAGCTTTCTTT CASSLSGVKNTEAFF
15 TRBJ2-2 . . TRBV2 TGTGCCAGCACCCCGGTAGGGGGGGACACCGGGGAGCTGTTTTTT CASTPVGGDTGELFF
15 TRBJ1-6 few TRBD1 TRBV27 TGTGCCAGCAGCTGGGGGACAGGGAATCATTCACCCCTCCACTTT CASSWGTGNHSPLHF
15 TRBJ1-2 once TRBD1 TRBV3-1/TRBV3-2 TGTGCCAGCAGCCAAGGTCTGACAGGGGGCCTTGGCTACACCTTC CASSQGLTGGLGYTF
18 TRBJ1-1 . . TRBV5-1 TGCGCCAGCAGCTTGGGAGGGGTTGGAGTCAGGAGGAACACTGAAGCTTTCTTT CASSLGGVGVRRNTEAFF
13 TRBJ1-5 . . TRBV5-5 TGTGCCAGCAGCTTGACACTCAATCAGCCCCAGCATTTT CASSLTLNQPQHF
18 TRBJ1-4 . . TRBV23-1 TGCGCCAGCAGTCACCCCGGCTGGGATGGAAGTCCTAATGAAAAACTGTTTTTT CASSHPGWDGSPNEKLFF
15 TRBJ2-3 . TRBD2 TRBV11-2 TGTGCCAGCAGCCAGCTAGCGGGACTACAAAATACGCAGTATTTT CASSQLAGLQNTQYF
18 TRBJ2-1 . . TRBV18 TGTGCCAGCTCACCGGAACCTGAAGTGTGGTCCGCCTACAATGAGCAGTTCTTC CASSPEPEVWSAYNEQFF
13 TRBJ1-1 . TRBD1 TRBV10-3 TGTGCCATCAGAGGACAGGCGAACACTGAAGCTTTCTTT CAIRGQANTEAFF
13 TRBJ1-6 . TRBD1 TRBV18 TGTGCCAGCTTGGGACAGGCAAATTCACCCCTCCACTTT CASLGQANSPLHF
15 TRBJ2-5 . . TRBV10-1 TGCGCCAGCAGTGAAGCAGGGACCTCGGGAGAGACCCAGTACTTC CASSEAGTSGETQYF